This TCR beta chain was recorded in a study of blood T cell repertoires in COVID-19 (TCRdb year 2020). About the full investigation: The collaborator samples originated in the United States, Italy and Spain and spanned the acute and convalescent phases of COVID-19. The prospective study material was composed of cDNA or gDNA derived from T cells, B-cell-depleted T cells, or PBMCs. Subjects who had been exposed to COVID-19, were actively infected with it, or had recovered from it provided the deeply sampled blood TCRbeta repertoires that made up the dataset. The repertoires were made available in a free public database intended to serve as a resource for research on the immune response to SARS-CoV-2. Samples came from the ongoing ImmuneRACE study (first 160 participants) plus 1,254 subjects from 6 global collaborators. A de-identified subject ID, COVID-19 status, age in years and sex were almost always included in the sample metadata. Where available, HLA class I and class II types were obtained from metadata supplied by the sample provider rather than from assay-based typing.

Study-wide conclusions, independent of this receptor: The amount of clinical and demographic metadata varied by source and participant and was provided uncurated.

The immunoSEQ Assay, a bias-controlled multiplex PCR, was used to amplify TCRbeta CDR3 regions from genomic DNA. On the study's bioinformatics: The number of nucleated cells in each sample was estimated by amplification of reference gene primers within the assay. To quantify the absolute abundance of each unique TCRbeta CDR3 rearrangement, sequence reads were collapsed and filtered. For each sample, productive Simpson clonality was calculated as the square root of Simpson's diversity index across productive rearrangements. TCRdb took over this immuneACCESS table, retaining in-frame rearrangements with V and J assigned. Such tables are incomplete; in checked studies, under half of the missing clones stem from an unresolved V gene, and the remainder is unexplained. D and trimming come from the DNA, and the V and J calls and clone size come from that table. Within this sample are hundreds of thousands of clones, with approximately 91% of them counted one time only. Roughly 8.5% of the sample is taken by the ten largest.

Enrolling through a virtual design, the prospective study's participants ranged in age from roughly 18 to 95 years and lived across about two dozen United States geographic areas. To assign participants to cohorts, the prospective study relied on clinical history that participants themselves reported in a screening survey and a study questionnaire. For ImmuneRACE Cohort 3, a participant was defined as recovered based on two consecutive negative NP/OP PCR tests, clearance by a healthcare professional, or resolution of symptoms. In the prospective study, whole blood, serum and a nasopharyngeal or oropharyngeal swab were collected from each participant by mobile phlebotomists. Over an approximately 2-month period, participants in the prospective study had the option of providing additional blood draws and questionnaires. Before DNA extraction, prospective study blood samples were shipped either frozen or at room temperature.

Notes on this clone: Its antigen is still unknown. Base qualities are not at hand, and no much larger clone is one base apart.

Unmatched junction bases come to 14, with V trimmed by 6 bases and J by 3 bases. CDR1 and CDR2, per the germline V gene, are SGHTA and FQGNSA. From the cysteine through the phenylalanine, the CDR3 covers 18 amino acids. CDR3 DNA is the only sequence kept; it has 54 bases, read in frame from the first base. The receptor was isolated from a woman aged 60-70 years who had recovered from COVID-19. The specimen sequenced was PBMCs or T cells enriched from blood (not recorded which). The rearrangement combines TRBV7-2 with TRBJ1-5, with 10 central nucleotides matching TRBD1. The DNA is TGTGCCAGCAGTTTCCTTACCCCCGGGACAGGGGACAATCAGCCCCAGCATTTT. It is translated as CASSFLTPGTGDNQPQHF.